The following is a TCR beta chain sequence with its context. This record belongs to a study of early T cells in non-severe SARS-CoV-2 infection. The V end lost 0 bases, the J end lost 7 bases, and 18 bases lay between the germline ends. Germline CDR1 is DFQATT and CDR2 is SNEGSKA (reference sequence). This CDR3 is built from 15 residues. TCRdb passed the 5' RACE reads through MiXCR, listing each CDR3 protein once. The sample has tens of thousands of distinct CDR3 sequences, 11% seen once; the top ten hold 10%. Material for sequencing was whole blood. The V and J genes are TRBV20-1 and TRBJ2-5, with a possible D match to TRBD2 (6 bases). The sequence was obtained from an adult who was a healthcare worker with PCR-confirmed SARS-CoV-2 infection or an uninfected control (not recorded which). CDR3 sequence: CSARDGREASATQYF. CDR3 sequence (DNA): TGCAGTGCTAGAGATGGCAGGGAGGCTTCGGCGACCCAGTACTTC.